This TCR beta chain was captured by sequencing in a study of blood T cell repertoires in COVID-19. Unmatched junction bases numbered 4, after V lost 3 bases and J lost 2 bases. Germline V gene sequence: CDR1 SGHTA, CDR2 FQGNSA. The CDR3 is made up of 15 amino acids. The repertoire was sequenced with immunoSEQ multiplex PCR; TCRdb's copy has only in-frame clones and lacks some. This sample yields 75,000 to 90,000 clones, of which roughly 80% are seen a single time; around 5.2% belongs to the top ten. This sequence originates from a woman aged 70-85 years with acute or convalescent COVID-19. The sample comprised peripheral blood. This chain links TRBV7-2 with TRBJ2-3; 8 positions agree with TRBD2. This chain's CDR3 is CASSLVAGFTDTQYF. The CDR3 DNA reads TGTGCCAGCAGCTTGGTAGCGGGGTTCACAGATACGCAGTATTTT.